The 13 T cell receptor beta chains given below trace back to one sample, sequenced in a study of CD8+CD57+ T cells in acquired aplastic anemia. Genomic DNA, the template, was used for profiling of the TCR beta VDJ and CDR3. A single record per CDR3 protein comes from TCRdb applying MiXCR to the reads. The sample shows some 240,000 distinct CDR3 sequences, roughly 35% of them seen only once. Specimen: sorted CD4+, CD8+, or CD8+CD57+ T cells (not recorded which) from PBMCs. The receptors were gathered from a human donor in good health, serving as a control.

V and J are TRBV24-1 and TRBJ2-7, with 11 bases identical to TRBD2. Germline CDR1 is KGHDR and CDR2 is SFDVKD. After removal of 4 bases from V and 6 bases from J, the junction contained 1 base not matched to a gene. This CDR3 region has 13 residues. The chain's CDR3 is CATSDTSGSEQYF. Written as DNA, the CDR3 is TGTGCCACCAGTGACACTAGCGGGAGCGAGCAGTACTTC.

This clonotype was seen repeatedly, ten times or more. The V call is TRBV7-2, the J call TRBJ1-6; D is unclear. V was clipped by 4 bases and J by 11 bases, with 12 bases between them. This CDR3 spans 13 amino acids. Germline V CDR1 and CDR2: SGHTA, FQGNSA. This chain's CDR3 is CASSSTPTAPLHF. For the CDR3, the DNA is TGTGCCAGCAGCTCCACTCCGACTGCACCCCTCCACTTT.

The rearrangement joins TRBV7-9 to TRBJ2-2; D call uncertain. This CDR3 has 12 amino acids. Germline CDR1 is SEHNR and CDR2 is FQNEAQ (reference sequence). V was shortened by 5 bases and J by 7 bases, with 8 bases between the two germline ends. The CDR3 DNA follows: TGTGCCAGCAGCCCCTTACGCGGGGAGCTGTTTTTT. Protein sequence: CASSPLRGELFF.

This clonotype was seen repeatedly, ten times or more. The chain combines TRBV7-8 with TRBJ2-7; D possibly corresponds to TRBD1 (6 bases). V was pared by 3 bases and J by 4 bases, with 13 bases between. CDR1 is SGHVS and CDR2 is FQNEAQ in the germline V gene. The CDR3 is 14 residues long. DNA of the CDR3: TGTGCCAGCAGCTTTCCGGGGCAGGGGTACGAGCAGTACTTC. It encodes CASSFPGQGYEQYF.

This clonotype appeared many times. J is TRBJ2-3 and V is TRBV29-1, with D perhaps assigned TRBD1 or TRBD2 (6 bases each). V gave up 5 bases and J gave up 9 bases, with 15 bases separating them. The CDR3 sequence is 12 residues long. Looked up from germline, CDR1 is SQVTM and CDR2 is ANQGSEA. Here the CDR3 reads CSVSSGGFTQYF. The CDR3 DNA follows: TGCAGCGTTTCCTCCGGGGGCTTCACGCAGTATTTT.

This clonotype was seen a few times. A read error may produce the germline difference seen at one junction end. The genes are TRBV10-3 and TRBJ1-4; D is undetermined. The CDR3 sequence is 9 residues long. The germline V gene has CDR1 ENHRY and CDR2 SYGVKD. The CDR3 DNA sequence: TGTGCCAGCAGTGAAAAACTGTTTTTT. It translates to CASSEKLFF.

As DNA, the CDR3 is TGTGCCAGCAAAAGACAGGGAGGAGGAGCTTTCTTT. It translates to CASKRQGGGAFF. The V and J genes are TRBV7-2 and TRBJ1-1; 7 positions agree with TRBD1. Germline lookup yields CDR1 SGHTA and CDR2 FQGNSA. This CDR3 is built from 12 residues. V shed 7 bases and J 10 bases; nucleotides not matched to a gene: 9.

This clonotype appeared once. V is TRBV30 and J is TRBJ1-2; 8 bases fit TRBD1. The V gene end was trimmed by 2 bases and the J gene end by 5 bases; junction bases not matched to a gene: 4. The CDR3 consists of 13 residues. CDR1 is GTSNPN, CDR2 SVGIG, per germline (reference sequence). CDR3 in amino acids: CAWSHRGDYGYTF. CDR3 bases: TGTGCCTGGAGTCACAGGGGGGATTATGGCTACACCTTC.

In its sample, this clonotype was seen many times. This sequence joins TRBV2 and TRBJ1-1; D possibly corresponds to TRBD1 (6 bases). The CDR3 length is 13 residues. The germline V and J ends were trimmed by 4 bases and 8 bases, with 14 bases remaining between them. CDR1 and CDR2 from the germline V gene are SNHLY and FYNNEI. CDR3: CASSVMGAGEAFF. The CDR3 region has the DNA TGTGCCAGCAGTGTCATGGGGGCCGGGGAAGCTTTCTTT.

The gene calls are TRBV10-3 and TRBJ2-5; 7 positions match TRBD1. This CDR3 is built from 13 residues. CDR1 is ENHRY and CDR2 is SYGVKD in the germline V gene. With V trimmed by 7 bases and J by 3 bases, 5 bases remained unmatched. The CDR3 DNA reads TGTGCCATCACCGACGGACAGGAAGAGACCCAGTACTTC. Its translation: CAITDGQEETQYF.

In regard to this clonotype: A much larger clone differs by one base, so this may be a read error. V and J are TRBV5-1 and TRBJ2-7; D not resolved. Germline V gene data show CDR1 as SGHRS and CDR2 as YFSETQ. The CDR3 totals 13 residues. CDR3 loop: CASSLAIAYAQYF. DNA for the CDR3: TGTGCCAGCAGCTTGGCTATAGCCTACGCGCAGTACTTC.

Note on this clonotype: A read error may be the cause here, since a much bigger clone is one base away. CDR3 bases: TGCGCCAGCAGCTTGCAGGGTTCTTCCTACGAGCAGTACTTC. Its translation is CASSLQGSSYEQYF. The chain carries TRBV5-1 and TRBJ2-7; maybe TRBD1 (5 bases). The CDR3 length is 14 residues. V dropped 1 base and J dropped 1 base, with 9 bases sitting between them. Germline V lookup: CDR1 SGHRS, CDR2 YFSETQ.

V and J are TRBV12-3 or TRBV12-4 and TRBJ2-3; D possibly corresponds to TRBD1 (6 bases). V was pared by 6 bases and J by 6 bases, with 16 bases between. The CDR3 is 14 residues long. In DNA, the CDR3 is TGTGCCAGCAGGGAAGGACAGCCGGGGGATACGCAGTATTTT. This encodes CASREGQPGDTQYF.